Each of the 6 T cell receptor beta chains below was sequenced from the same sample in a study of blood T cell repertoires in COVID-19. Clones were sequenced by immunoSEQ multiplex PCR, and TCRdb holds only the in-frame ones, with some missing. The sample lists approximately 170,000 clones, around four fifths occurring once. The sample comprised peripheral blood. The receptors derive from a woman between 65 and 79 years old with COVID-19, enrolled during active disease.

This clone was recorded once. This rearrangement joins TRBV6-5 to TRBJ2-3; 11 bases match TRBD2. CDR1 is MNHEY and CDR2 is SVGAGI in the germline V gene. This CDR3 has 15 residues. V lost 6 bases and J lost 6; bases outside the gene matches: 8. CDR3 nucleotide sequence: TGTGCCAGCAGACGACTAGCGGGGTACCCGGATACGCAGTATTTT. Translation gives CASRRLAGYPDTQYF.

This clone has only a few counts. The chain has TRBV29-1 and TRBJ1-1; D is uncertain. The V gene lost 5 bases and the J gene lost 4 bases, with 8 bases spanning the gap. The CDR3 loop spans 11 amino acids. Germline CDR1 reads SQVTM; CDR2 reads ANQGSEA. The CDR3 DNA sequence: TGCAGCGTTTCTAGTAGCACTGAAGCTTTCTTT. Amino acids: CSVSSSTEAFF.

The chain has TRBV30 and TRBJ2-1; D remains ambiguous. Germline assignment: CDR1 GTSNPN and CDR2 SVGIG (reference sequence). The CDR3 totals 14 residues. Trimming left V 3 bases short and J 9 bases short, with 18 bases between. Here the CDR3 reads CAWSWMADLGEQFF. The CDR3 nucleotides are TGTGCCTGGAGCTGGATGGCAGATCTAGGTGAGCAGTTCTTC.

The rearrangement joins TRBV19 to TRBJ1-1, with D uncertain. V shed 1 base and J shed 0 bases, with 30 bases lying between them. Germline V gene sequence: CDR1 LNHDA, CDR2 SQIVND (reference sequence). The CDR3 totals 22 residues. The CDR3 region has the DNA TGTGCCAGTAGTATAGCGGCGGGATGGGAGAACACCTTCATCTTTATGAACACTGAAGCTTTCTTT. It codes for CASSIAAGWENTFIFMNTEAFF.

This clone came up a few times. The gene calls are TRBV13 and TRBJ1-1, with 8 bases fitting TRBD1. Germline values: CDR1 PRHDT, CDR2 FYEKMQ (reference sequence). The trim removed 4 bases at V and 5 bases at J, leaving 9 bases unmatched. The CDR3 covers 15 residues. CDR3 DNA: TGTGCCAGCAGCTCCTGGGACAGGCGGGGTACTGAAGCTTTCTTT. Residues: CASSSWDRRGTEAFF.

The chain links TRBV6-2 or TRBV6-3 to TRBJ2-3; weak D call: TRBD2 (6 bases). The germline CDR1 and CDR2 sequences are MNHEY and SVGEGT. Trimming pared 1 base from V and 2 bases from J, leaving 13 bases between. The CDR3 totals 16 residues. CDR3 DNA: TGTGCCAGCAGTTACTTGGTCGGGGGAAACACAGATACGCAGTATTTT. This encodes CASSYLVGGNTDTQYF.